This TCR beta chain was documented in a study of STAT5B mutations in CD4+ large granular lymphocyte leukemia. Trimming left V 11 bases short and J 2 bases short, with 12 bases between. The CDR3 loop spans 12 amino acids. Germline CDR1 and CDR2: LNHDA and SQIVND (reference sequence). Here immunoSEQ multiplex PCR was the method, and the copy in TCRdb shows in-frame clones only, minus some. The sample has some 38,000 clones; around 72% are singletons. The rearrangement uses TRBV19 and TRBJ1-1; D unclear. The receptor was derived from a human donor in good health. Sequencing used CD4+ T cells from blood buffy coats. CDR3 amino acids: CAGRSGNTEAFF. CDR3 DNA: TGTGCCGGAAGATCAGGAAACACTGAAGCTTTCTTT.